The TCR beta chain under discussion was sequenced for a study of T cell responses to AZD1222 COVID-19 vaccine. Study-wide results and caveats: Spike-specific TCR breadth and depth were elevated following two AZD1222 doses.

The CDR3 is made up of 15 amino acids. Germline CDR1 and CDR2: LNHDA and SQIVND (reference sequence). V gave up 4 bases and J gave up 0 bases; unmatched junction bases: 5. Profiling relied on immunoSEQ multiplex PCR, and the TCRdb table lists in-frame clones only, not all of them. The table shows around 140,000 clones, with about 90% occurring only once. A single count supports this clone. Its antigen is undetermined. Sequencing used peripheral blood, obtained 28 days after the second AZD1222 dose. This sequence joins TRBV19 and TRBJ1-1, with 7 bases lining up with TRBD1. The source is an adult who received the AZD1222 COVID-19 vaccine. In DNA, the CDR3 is TGTGCCAGTAGTACCTTGACAGGGTTGAACACTGAAGCTTTCTTT. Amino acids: CASSTLTGLNTEAFF.